One and the same sample provided the 9 T cell receptor beta chains below, sequenced in a study of graft-versus-host responses after intestinal transplantation. Their antigens remain unidentified. The method was immunoSEQ multiplex PCR; TCRdb's version includes in-frame clones alone and lacks a portion of them. Here the sample spans around 69,000 clones, around 90% being singletons. The sample in question was unstimulated CD8+ T cells sorted from spleen or lymph node cells, obtained before transplant. The receptors were sampled from a human donor who was the organ donor for an intestinal transplant.

This clone was picked up one time. The chain carries TRBV11-2 and TRBJ2-1; TRBD1 might be the D (5 bases). The germline V gene has CDR1 SGHAT and CDR2 FQNNGV. The germline V and J ends were trimmed by 5 bases and 8 bases, with 22 bases remaining between them. The CDR3 has 16 amino acids. Here the CDR3 reads CASSLTRVSSFDEQFF. Written as DNA, the CDR3 is TGTGCCAGCAGCCTAACCAGGGTATCCAGCTTTGATGAGCAGTTCTTC.

This chain joins TRBV7-9 and TRBJ2-1; D unresolved. In germline, CDR1 is SEHNR, CDR2 FQNEAQ (reference sequence). The CDR3 sequence is 14 residues long. Deletions cut 4 bases from V and 0 bases from J, with 7 bases between. The CDR3, as DNA: TGTGCCAGCAGCTCTGCGGCCTCCTACAATGAGCAGTTCTTC. This codes for CASSSAASYNEQFF.

The chain joins TRBV7-9 to TRBJ1-3; weak D call: TRBD1 (5 bases). Trimming took 5 bases from V and 8 from J, leaving 16 bases between them. The CDR3 is 14 residues long. Germline lookup yields CDR1 SEHNR and CDR2 FQNEAQ (reference sequence). The CDR3 loop reads CASSPGSRADTIYF. CDR3 sequence (DNA): TGTGCCAGCAGCCCCGGGAGCAGGGCAGACACCATATATTTT.

V gene TRBV6-4 combines with J gene TRBJ2-3; 8 bases align to TRBD2. V was clipped by 3 bases and J by 0 bases; unmatched bases: 2. This CDR3 is 15 amino acids long. Per the germline V gene, CDR1 is MRHNA and CDR2 is SNTAGT. CDR3 protein: CASSEIAGSTDTQYF. CDR3 in DNA: TGTGCCAGCAGTGAGATAGCGGGGAGCACAGATACGCAGTATTTT.

This clone was seen a single time. The CDR3 sequence: CASSQGLGGGDQPQHF. In DNA, the CDR3 is TGCGCCAGCAGCCAAGGTCTGGGTGGAGGGGATCAGCCCCAGCATTTT. This chain links TRBV4-1 with TRBJ1-5; D is perhaps TRBD1 (5 bases). The CDR3 consists of 16 residues. Trimming left V 1 base short and J 5 bases short, with 15 bases between. From germline, CDR1 is MGHRA and CDR2 YSYEKL.

The gene calls are TRBV19 and TRBJ1-1, with D unclear. With 1 base removed from V and 1 base from J, the gap between germline ends came to 7 bases. CDR3 length: 14 amino acids. CDR1 is LNHDA and CDR2 is SQIVND in the germline V gene (reference sequence). CDR3 bases: TGTGCCAGTAGTATAGTATCCCCGAACACTGAAGCTTTCTTT. This sequence encodes CASSIVSPNTEAFF.

This clone was counted only a few times. V and J are TRBV28 and TRBJ1-2; D perhaps matches TRBD1 (5 bases). Germline lookup yields CDR1 MDHEN and CDR2 SYDVKM. This CDR3 contains 15 residues. Trimming took 8 bases from V and 6 from J, leaving 22 bases between them. Written as DNA, the CDR3 is TGTGCCAGCGGATTTCAGGGACTACCTCCCGATGGCTACACCTTC. Translated: CASGFQGLPPDGYTF.

The genes are TRBV18 and TRBJ1-5, with a weak D call TRBD1 (5 bases). CDR1 is KGHSH, CDR2 LQKENI, per germline. The CDR3 totals 14 residues. V lost 3 bases, J lost 3 bases, and 9 bases lay in between. CDR3: CASSPGGVNQPQHF. The CDR3 DNA is TGTGCCAGCTCACCGGGGGGGGTCAATCAGCCCCAGCATTTT. Full variable domain (rest looked up from reference TRBV18 and TRBJ1-5): NAGVMQNPRHLVRRRGQEARLRCSPMKGHSHVYWYRQLPEEGLKFMVYLQKENIIDESGMPKERFSAEFPKEGPSILRIQQVVRGDSAAYFCASSPGGVNQPQHFGDGTRLSIL.

The chain is built from TRBV27 and TRBJ1-2, with 7 bases lining up with TRBD1. Germline trimming cut 6 bases from V and 8 bases from J; bases unmatched to any gene: 15. The CDR3 spans 15 residues. Germline V CDR1 and CDR2: MNHEY, SMNVEV (reference sequence). This chain's CDR3 is CASRSFGDSGFGYTF. The CDR3 bases are TGTGCCAGCAGGTCTTTTGGGGACAGCGGTTTCGGCTACACCTTC.